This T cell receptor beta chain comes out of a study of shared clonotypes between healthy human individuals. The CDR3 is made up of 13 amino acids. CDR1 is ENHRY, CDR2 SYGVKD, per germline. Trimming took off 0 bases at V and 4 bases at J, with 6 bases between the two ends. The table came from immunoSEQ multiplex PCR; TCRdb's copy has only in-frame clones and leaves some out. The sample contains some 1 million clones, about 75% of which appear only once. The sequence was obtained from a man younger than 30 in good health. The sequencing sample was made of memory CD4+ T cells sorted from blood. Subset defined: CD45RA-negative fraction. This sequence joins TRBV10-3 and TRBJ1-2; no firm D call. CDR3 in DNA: TGTGCCATCAGTGAGTCCTCCTTCTATGGCTACACCTTC. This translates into CAISESSFYGYTF.